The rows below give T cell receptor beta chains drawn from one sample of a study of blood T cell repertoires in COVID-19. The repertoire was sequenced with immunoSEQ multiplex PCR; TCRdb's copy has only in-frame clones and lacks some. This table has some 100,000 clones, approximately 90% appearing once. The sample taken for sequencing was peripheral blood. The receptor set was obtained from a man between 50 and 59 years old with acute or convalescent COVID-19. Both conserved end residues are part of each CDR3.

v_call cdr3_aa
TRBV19 CASTSGAGELFF
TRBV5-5 CASSLSSLPHTQYF
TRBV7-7 CASSLGGGDEQFF
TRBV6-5 CATLSGGEQYF
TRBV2 CASSTPFRGKQYF
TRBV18 CASSPGGAETQYF
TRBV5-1 CASSLVQGNYGYTF
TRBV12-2 CASRLNPPREASTDTQYF
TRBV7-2 CASTNGGVRTEAFF
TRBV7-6 CASSPLRGKNQPQHF
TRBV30 CAWSKDPQGDTQYF
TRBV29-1 CSVATDRTGDGYTF
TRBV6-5 CASSISGYEQYF
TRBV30 CAWSGTGSTEAFF
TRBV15 CATTRGTSNEQFF
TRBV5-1 CASSAGLGYSGANVLTF
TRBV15 CATSRDEQGAFGNTIYF
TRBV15 CATSREGGGYEQYF
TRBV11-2 CASSLAPAGSRYGYTF
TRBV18 CASSPRTSGSTYNEQFF
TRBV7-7 CALGGGLAGNEQFF
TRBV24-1 CATSAGSEINTEAFF
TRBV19 CASSLLQGAKAYEQYF
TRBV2 CASSGTPNYGYTF
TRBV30 CAWGSVQTQYF
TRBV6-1 CASSGPKDIYNSPLHF
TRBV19 CASRGGLAGDGELFF
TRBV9 CASTPYGDSGRDSTDTQYF
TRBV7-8 CASSLSDTQYF
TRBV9 CASSVGRPDTQYF
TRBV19 CASSAGVANYGYTF
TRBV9 CASSARGGAGEKLFF
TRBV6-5 CASSYQGYTEAFF
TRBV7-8 CASSLAQVNTEAFF
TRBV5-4 CASSLDSNSGNTIYF
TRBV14 CASSQERRNNEQFF
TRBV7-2 CASSLGDRVNQPQHF
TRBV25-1 CASSMGTGVETQYF
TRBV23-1 CASSQFWTLSGETQYF
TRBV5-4 CASSPGTGGLPQHF
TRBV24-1 CATSDTSYGAEAFF
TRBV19 CASSTTQNRDQAFF
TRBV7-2 CASSSQMGGKAFF
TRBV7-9 CASTKGARRDTQYF
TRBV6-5 CASRDRGSLETQYF
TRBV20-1 CSARDPETQYF
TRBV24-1 CATSDPGQGGYTF
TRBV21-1 CASSKRAILCTGELFF
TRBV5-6 CASSFLRTGPQHF
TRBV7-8 CASSLDRGPTEAFF
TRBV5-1 CASSLVTGPNTEAFF